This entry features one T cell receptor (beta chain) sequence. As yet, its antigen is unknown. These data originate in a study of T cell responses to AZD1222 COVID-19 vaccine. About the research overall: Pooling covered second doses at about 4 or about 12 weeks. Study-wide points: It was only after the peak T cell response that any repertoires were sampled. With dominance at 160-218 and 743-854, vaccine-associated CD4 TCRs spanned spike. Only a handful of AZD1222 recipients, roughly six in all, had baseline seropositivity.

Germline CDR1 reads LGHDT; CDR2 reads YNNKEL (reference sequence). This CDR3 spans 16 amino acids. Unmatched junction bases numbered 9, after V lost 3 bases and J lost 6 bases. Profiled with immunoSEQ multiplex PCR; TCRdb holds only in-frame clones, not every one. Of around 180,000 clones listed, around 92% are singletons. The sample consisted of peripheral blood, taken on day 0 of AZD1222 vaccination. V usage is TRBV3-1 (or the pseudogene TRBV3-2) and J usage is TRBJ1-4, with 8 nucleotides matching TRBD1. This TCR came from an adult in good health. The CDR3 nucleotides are TGTGCCAGCAGCCAGCCACCGCAGACAGGGGATGAAAAACTGTTTTTT. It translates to CASSQPPQTGDEKLFF.